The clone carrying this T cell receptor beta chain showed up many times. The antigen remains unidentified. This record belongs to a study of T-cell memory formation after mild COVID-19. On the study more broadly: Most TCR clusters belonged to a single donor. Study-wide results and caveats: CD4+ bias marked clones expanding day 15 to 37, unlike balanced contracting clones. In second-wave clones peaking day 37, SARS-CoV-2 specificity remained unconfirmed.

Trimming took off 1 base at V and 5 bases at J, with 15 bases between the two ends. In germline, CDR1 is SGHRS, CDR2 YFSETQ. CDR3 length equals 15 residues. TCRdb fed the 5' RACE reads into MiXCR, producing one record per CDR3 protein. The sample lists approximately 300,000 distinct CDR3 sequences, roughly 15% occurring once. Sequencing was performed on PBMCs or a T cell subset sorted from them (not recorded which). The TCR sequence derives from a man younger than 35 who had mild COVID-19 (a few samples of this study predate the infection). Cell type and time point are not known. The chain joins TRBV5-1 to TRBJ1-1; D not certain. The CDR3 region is CASSLRMVGRTEAFF. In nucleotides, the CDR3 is TGCGCCAGCAGCTTGAGAATGGTCGGGAGGACTGAAGCTTTCTTT.